Listed below are T cell receptor beta chains from one sample, sequenced in a study of T cell responses to AZD1222 COVID-19 vaccine. The protocol was immunoSEQ multiplex PCR, while the TCRdb copy is restricted to in-frame clones and leaves out a portion. The table includes about 100,000 clones, approximately 88% detected once. Sequenced here: peripheral blood, sampled on day 0 of AZD1222 vaccination. The receptors were gathered from an adult in good health. Both conserved end residues are part of each CDR3. The D gene is left open where the match is weak. A clone size is listed for some rows: how often the clone was seen (once, few, many), or a class if it is expanded.

J: TRBJ2-7; size: .; D: .; V: TRBV2; DNA: TGTGCCAGCAGCTACCAGGGGCAGGGGGGTCCCCTCGAGCAGTACTTC; CDR3: CASSYQGQGGPLEQYF
J: TRBJ2-3; size: .; D: .; V: TRBV21-1; DNA: TGTGCCAGCAGCGAGACTAGCGGGAGGTGGACAGATACGCAGTATTTT; CDR3: CASSETSGRWTDTQYF
J: TRBJ2-2; size: .; D: TRBD2; V: TRBV5-1; DNA: TGCGCCAGCAGCGGACTAGCGGGGGGTGACGGGGAGCTGTTTTTT; CDR3: CASSGLAGGDGELFF
J: TRBJ1-1; size: .; D: .; V: TRBV7-2; DNA: TGTGCCAGCAGCTTGTCAAGGAGCACTGAAGCTTTCTTT; CDR3: CASSLSRSTEAFF
J: TRBJ2-2; size: .; D: TRBD2; V: TRBV4-1; DNA: TGCGCCAGCAGCCCTACCGGGACTACCATACCCACCGGGGAGCTGTTTTTT; CDR3: CASSPTGTTIPTGELFF
J: TRBJ1-4; size: .; D: .; V: TRBV7-2; DNA: TGTGCCAGCAGCTTAACTCGCGCAACTAATGAAAAACTGTTTTTT; CDR3: CASSLTRATNEKLFF
J: TRBJ2-1; size: .; D: .; V: TRBV7-2; DNA: TGTGCCAGCAGATACGGGACGGGACTTGAACAGTTCTTC; CDR3: CASRYGTGLEQFF
J: TRBJ1-1; size: .; D: .; V: TRBV6-5; DNA: TGTGCCAGCAGTTACAGGGCAGGGAGGGGATTTGAAGCTTTCTTT; CDR3: CASSYRAGRGFEAFF
J: TRBJ1-3; size: .; D: .; V: TRBV7-2; DNA: TGTGCCAGCAGCTCCTCTCATTCGGGCTCTGGAAACACCATATATTTT; CDR3: CASSSSHSGSGNTIYF
J: TRBJ2-7; size: few; D: .; V: TRBV7-9; DNA: TGTGCCAGCAGCCGAGCCCGGGGCGAGCAGTACTTC; CDR3: CASSRARGEQYF
J: TRBJ1-2; size: .; D: .; V: TRBV6-5; DNA: TGTGCCAGCATATGGGGAATTAACTATGGCTACACCTTC; CDR3: CASIWGINYGYTF
J: TRBJ2-7; size: .; D: .; V: TRBV7-2; DNA: TGTGCCAGCAGCTCCCGCCCGTCCTACGAGCAGTACTTC; CDR3: CASSSRPSYEQYF
J: TRBJ2-7; size: .; D: .; V: TRBV18; DNA: TGTGCCAGCTCACCCCGGGACACCCACGAGCAGTACTTC; CDR3: CASSPRDTHEQYF
J: TRBJ1-4; size: .; D: .; V: TRBV27; DNA: TGTGCCAGCACCGGGAAGGCAACTAATGAAAAACTGTTTTTT; CDR3: CASTGKATNEKLFF
J: TRBJ2-2; size: once; D: .; V: TRBV2; DNA: TGTGCCAGCAGGGGTTGGCAGGGTTTAACCGGGGAGCTGTTTTTT; CDR3: CASRGWQGLTGELFF
J: TRBJ1-2; size: .; D: .; V: TRBV10-2; DNA: TGCGCCAGCAGTGAGTCGGGCCCAAGATATGGCTACACCTTC; CDR3: CASSESGPRYGYTF
J: TRBJ1-1; size: .; D: .; V: TRBV4-2; DNA: TGTGCCAGCAGCCAAGGAGGGACGGGGGCTTTCTTT; CDR3: CASSQGGTGAFF
J: TRBJ1-1; size: .; D: .; V: TRBV19; DNA: TGTGCCAGTAGTATTACACAGATCATGAACACTGAAGCTTTCTTT; CDR3: CASSITQIMNTEAFF
J: TRBJ2-1; size: few; D: .; V: TRBV25-1; DNA: TGTGCCAGCAGTGGAGGGTCGAGTGAGCAGTTCTTC; CDR3: CASSGGSSEQFF
J: TRBJ1-4; size: few; D: .; V: TRBV13; DNA: TGTGCCAGCAGCTTCAGGATCAGCTCGACCGAAAAACTGTTTTTT; CDR3: CASSFRISSTEKLFF
J: TRBJ2-7; size: .; D: .; V: TRBV5-1; DNA: TGCGCCAGCAGCTTAGGAGGAGAGCAGTACTTC; CDR3: CASSLGGEQYF
J: TRBJ1-1; size: .; D: TRBD1; V: TRBV28; DNA: TGTGCCAGCAGTTTGGGCAGGGGGAGCACTGAAGCTTTCTTT; CDR3: CASSLGRGSTEAFF
J: TRBJ1-2; size: .; D: .; V: TRBV28; DNA: TGTGCCAGCAGGGGGACCGGGACGAGTGGCTACACCTTC; CDR3: CASRGTGTSGYTF
J: TRBJ1-5; size: .; D: .; V: TRBV5-5; DNA: TGTGCCAGCCGGCGGGAGGTCTATAGCAATCAGCCCCAGCATTTT; CDR3: CASRREVYSNQPQHF
J: TRBJ2-7; size: few; D: TRBD1; V: TRBV19; DNA: TGTGCCAGTGGGGACAGGAGGGAGCAGTACTTC; CDR3: CASGDRREQYF
J: TRBJ1-1; size: .; D: .; V: TRBV18; DNA: TGTGCCAGCTCGGGATTCACGGGCACTGAAGCTTTCTTT; CDR3: CASSGFTGTEAFF
J: TRBJ1-4; size: .; D: .; V: TRBV10-2; DNA: TGCGCCAGTTCGAAGGGGCAGATCGTTAATGAAAAACTGTTTTTT; CDR3: CASSKGQIVNEKLFF
J: TRBJ1-5; size: .; D: .; V: TRBV28; DNA: TGTGCCAGCAGGCCGGGGAGTCAGCCCCAGCATTTT; CDR3: CASRPGSQPQHF
J: TRBJ1-1; size: .; D: .; V: TRBV6-4; DNA: TGTGCCAGCAGTGAAACAACAGCCGCTGAAGCTTTCTTT; CDR3: CASSETTAAEAFF
J: TRBJ2-2; size: few; D: .; V: TRBV3-1/TRBV3-2; DNA: TGTGCCAGCAGCCGTGGGGAACTAAACACCGGGGAGCTGTTTTTT; CDR3: CASSRGELNTGELFF
J: TRBJ2-7; size: .; D: TRBD2; V: TRBV7-2; DNA: TGTGCCAGCAGCTCGATAGCGGGCGGCACCTACGAGCAGTACTTC; CDR3: CASSSIAGGTYEQYF
J: TRBJ1-6; size: .; D: TRBD1; V: TRBV7-9; DNA: TGTGCCAGCTCGAACAGGGGGCGGGCTCTACCCCTCCACTTT; CDR3: CASSNRGRALPLHF
J: TRBJ1-3; size: .; D: .; V: TRBV9; DNA: TGTGCCAGCAACGAACGGGGCGAATCATACGGAAACACCATATATTTT; CDR3: CASNERGESYGNTIYF
J: TRBJ2-7; size: few; D: .; V: TRBV10-3; DNA: TGTGCCACCGGACCCCCCTGGGGCTCCTACGAGCAGTACTTC; CDR3: CATGPPWGSYEQYF
J: TRBJ2-1; size: .; D: .; V: TRBV5-4; DNA: TGTGCCAGCAGCTCAACCCTTAATGAGCAGTTCTTC; CDR3: CASSSTLNEQFF
J: TRBJ2-3; size: .; D: .; V: TRBV24-1; DNA: TGTGCCACCGGAGGCTACTCAAACACAGATACGCAGTATTTT; CDR3: CATGGYSNTDTQYF
J: TRBJ2-1; size: .; D: .; V: TRBV7-2; DNA: TGTGCCAGCAGCTTAAACGGCGCTAAGAAGTTCTTC; CDR3: CASSLNGAKKFF
J: TRBJ2-1; size: once; D: TRBD2; V: TRBV6-1; DNA: TGTGCCAGCAGTGAAAAGAAAACTAGCGGGAGGGTCCAGTTCTTC; CDR3: CASSEKKTSGRVQFF
J: TRBJ1-2; size: .; D: .; V: TRBV18; DNA: TGTGCCAGCTCACTGAAAACAGGAAACTATGGCTACACCTTC; CDR3: CASSLKTGNYGYTF
J: TRBJ2-5; size: .; D: .; V: TRBV5-1; DNA: TGCGCCAGCAGCTCCCGAGGGGGGTACCAAGAGACCCAGTACTTC; CDR3: CASSSRGGYQETQYF
J: TRBJ1-1; size: .; D: .; V: TRBV4-3; DNA: TGCGCCAGCAGCCCTGTCTCCGTGGGATTGAACACTGAAGCTTTCTTT; CDR3: CASSPVSVGLNTEAFF
J: TRBJ1-1; size: once; D: .; V: TRBV27; DNA: TGTGCCAGCAGTATGAAAGCGACAGGCCGGAACACTGAAGCTTTCTTT; CDR3: CASSMKATGRNTEAFF